These 2 T cell receptor beta chains share one sample of origin, sequenced in a study of response to subunit inactivated influenza vaccine. TCRdb itself ran the RT-PCR reads through MiXCR, one entry per CDR3 protein. The sample has approximately 300,000 distinct CDR3 sequences, around 22% seen once. This sample comprised PBMCs from blood, obtained about 20 months after vaccination. The receptors here all came from a man in his fifties or sixties who received an inactivated influenza vaccine.

The chain is built from TRBV12-3 or TRBV12-4 and TRBJ2-7; D might be TRBD1 or TRBD2, each matching 5 bases. V was clipped by 5 bases and J by 5 bases, with 13 bases between them. CDR3 size: 13 residues. CDR3 coding DNA: TGTGCCAGCAGTCGGGACCTCGCCCACGAGCAGTACTTC. Amino acids: CASSRDLAHEQYF.

The V and J genes are TRBV4-3 and TRBJ2-7, with 8 bases lining up with TRBD1. The germline CDR1 and CDR2 sequences are LGHNA and YSLEER. This CDR3 has 15 residues. With V trimmed by 2 bases and J by 3 bases, 6 bases remained unmatched. The CDR3 region is CASSQTRGLGYEQYF. DNA for the CDR3: TGCGCCAGCAGCCAAACCAGGGGGCTGGGCTACGAGCAGTACTTC.